One and the same sample provided the 8 T cell receptor beta chains below, sequenced in a study of T cell responses to AZD1222 COVID-19 vaccine. TCRdb's copy holds only in-frame clones and misses some; the assay was immunoSEQ multiplex PCR. This sample has 100,000 to 150,000 clones, with around 90% found just once. The material sequenced was peripheral blood, taken on day 0 of AZD1222 vaccination. The receptors were sampled from an adult in good health.

This clone came up a few times. The V call is TRBV3-1 (or the pseudogene TRBV3-2), the J call TRBJ1-4, with D hard to call. CDR1 LGHDT and CDR2 YNNKEL come from the germline V gene (reference sequence). The V end was cut by 0 bases, the J end by 0 bases, with 11 bases between. The CDR3 consists of 17 residues. The CDR3 coding sequence is TGTGCCAGCAGCCAAGAGGAGGGCTATGCAACTAATGAAAAACTGTTTTTT. Its protein product is CASSQEEGYATNEKLFF.

The gene calls are TRBV10-3 and TRBJ2-7; 9 bases are a match to TRBD2. The CDR3 runs 13 residues. The V and J ends lost 7 bases and 4 bases, in that order; junction bases with no gene match: 5. Germline lookup yields CDR1 ENHRY and CDR2 SYGVKD. Here the CDR3 reads CAIKGSGGYEQYF. In DNA, the CDR3 is TGTGCCATCAAGGGTAGCGGGGGATACGAGCAGTACTTC.

This chain links TRBV6-5 with TRBJ2-5; D is possibly TRBD1 or TRBD2 (5 bases each). Trimming removed 6 bases from V and 2 bases from J, with 7 bases in between. Germline-derived CDR1 and CDR2 are MNHEY and SVGAGI. The CDR3 has 12 amino acids. CDR3 region: CASRGVQETQYF. CDR3 DNA: TGTGCCAGCAGGGGGGTTCAAGAGACCCAGTACTTC.

The chain couples TRBV2 to TRBJ2-5; no definite D call. Trimming cost V 6 bases and J 4 bases, with 6 bases left between them. The germline CDR1 and CDR2 sequences are SNHLY and FYNNEI. The CDR3 spans 11 residues. The CDR3 region has the DNA TGTGCCAGCAGCCCCAGAGAGACCCAGTACTTC. Translation: CASSPRETQYF.

J is TRBJ1-3 and V is TRBV6-1, with D unclear. Germline assignment: CDR1 MNHNS and CDR2 SASEGT. The CDR3 runs to 15 residues. Trimming stripped 0 bases from V and 6 bases from J, with 12 bases between. In nucleotides, the CDR3 is TGTGCCAGCAGTGAAGCAGCCGGGAACAAAAACACCATATATTTT. Encoded protein: CASSEAAGNKNTIYF.

The J gene is TRBJ1-1, the V gene TRBV6-2 or TRBV6-3; D call uncertain. Trimming removed 0 bases at V and 4 bases at J, with 9 bases between. CDR1 MNHEY and CDR2 SVGEGT come from the germline V gene. The CDR3 is 14 amino acids. The CDR3 sequence: CASSYSGTITEAFF. The CDR3 region has the DNA TGTGCCAGCAGTTACTCAGGCACCATCACTGAAGCTTTCTTT.

V gene TRBV5-1 combines with J gene TRBJ1-1; D remains ambiguous. The CDR3 has 14 amino acids. The V end was cut by 2 bases, the J end by 0 bases, with 8 bases between. CDR1 and CDR2 (germline): SGHRS, YFSETQ. CDR3 sequence: CASSFNTLNTEAFF. The CDR3 bases are TGCGCCAGCAGCTTCAATACGCTGAACACTGAAGCTTTCTTT.

The J gene is TRBJ1-1, the V gene TRBV19; D possibly corresponds to TRBD1 (5 bases). The CDR3 totals 14 residues. Germline-derived CDR1 and CDR2 are LNHDA and SQIVND (reference sequence). V lost 10 bases, J lost 2 bases, and 17 bases lay in between. Here the CDR3 reads CATRDFGGNTEAFF. The CDR3 region has the DNA TGTGCCACCAGGGACTTTGGGGGTAACACTGAAGCTTTCTTT.